Following are 12 T cell receptor beta chains from one sample sequenced in a study of technical replicates of blood from several donors. Measured with immunoSEQ multiplex PCR; TCRdb has only the in-frame clones, and not every one. The table shows 98,000 or so clones, with nearly 97% occurring only once. The sample taken for sequencing was T cells isolated from PBMCs. The receptors originated from a human donor in good health.

The V gene is TRBV5-1, the J gene TRBJ2-2; 13 positions agree with TRBD2. The CDR3 is 18 amino acids. Trimming at V came to 0 bases and at J to 6 bases, leaving 8 bases not matched to a gene. Germline CDR1 SGHRS, CDR2 YFSETQ. The CDR3 bases are TGCGCCAGCAGCTTGGCGGCCCCGGGACTAGCGGGGTCCGGGGAGCTGTTTTTT. It codes for CASSLAAPGLAGSGELFF.

Worth noting for this clone: Mismatch with germline at one junction end may stem from a read error. The V and J genes are TRBV7-7 and TRBJ2-1; the D gene is possibly TRBD1 (6 bases). The germline V gene has CDR1 SSHAT and CDR2 FNYEAQ (reference sequence). There are 15 residues in the CDR3. CDR3 in DNA: TGTGCTAGCAGCGTGATTGGACAGCCTTACAATGAGCAGTTCTTC. Protein: CASSVIGQPYNEQFF. Drawing the rest from reference TRBV7-7 and TRBJ2-1, the complete variable domain is GAGVSQSPRYKVTKRGQDVTLRCDPISSHATLYWYQQALGQGPEFLTYFNYEAQPDKSGLPSDRFSAERPEGSISTLTIQRTEQRDSAMYRCASSVIGQPYNEQFFGPGTRLTVL.

This clone was seen a handful of times. The chain combines TRBV4-1 with TRBJ1-4, with 7 nucleotides matching TRBD1. V trimming: 4 bases; J trimming: 6 bases; junction bases outside the gene matches: 14. The V gene's germline CDR1 is MGHRA and CDR2 YSYEKL. This CDR3 region has 17 residues. CDR3 DNA: TGCGCCAGCAGCCGCAAAACAAAGGGGGACAGAGATGAAAAACTGTTTTTT. Translated, it gives CASSRKTKGDRDEKLFF.

The chain links TRBV5-6 to TRBJ2-7; a possible D gene is TRBD1 (5 bases). The germline V and J ends were trimmed by 2 bases and 1 base, with 19 bases remaining between them. The CDR3 is 17 amino acids. Looked up from germline, CDR1 is SGHDT and CDR2 is YYEEEE. The CDR3 nucleotides read TGTGCCAGCAGCTTACAGTTACTGGCAGGGCGATCCTACGAGCAGTACTTC. Its translation is CASSLQLLAGRSYEQYF.

This chain joins TRBV5-1 and TRBJ2-3; D may be TRBD1 (5 bases). The CDR3 extends over 13 amino acids. V lost 4 bases and J 9 bases, leaving 15 bases between the germline ends. Germline assignment: CDR1 SGHRS and CDR2 YFSETQ. The CDR3 sequence: CASSLDIGWTQYF. The CDR3 bases are TGCGCCAGCAGCCTGGACATCGGGTGGACGCAGTATTTT.

The chain recombines TRBV1 with TRBJ2-7; the table's D call, TRBD2, has no DNA check behind it. TRBV1 is termed a pseudogene. This CDR3 has 13 amino acids. The CDR3 DNA reads as TGCACCAGCGGACTAGCGGGGGCCTACGAGCAGTACTTC. This encodes CTSGLAGAYEQYF.

The CDR3 DNA is TGCGCCAGCAGCCAAGCTAGCGGGAGTCGGTACGAGCAGTACTTC. Amino acid sequence: CASSQASGSRYEQYF. The J gene is TRBJ2-7, the V gene TRBV4-1, with 10 bases aligning to TRBD2. The CDR3 is 15 amino acids. Losses at the gene ends were 1 base for V and 4 bases for J; bases not matched to a gene: 4. CDR1 and CDR2 from the germline V gene are MGHRA and YSYEKL.

In nucleotides, the CDR3 is TGTGCCAGCACCACCGGGACAGGGATATACACCATATATTTT. This encodes CASTTGTGIYTIYF. V and J are TRBV6-1 and TRBJ1-3, with TRBD1 matching over 9 bases. After removal of 7 bases from V and 8 bases from J, the junction contained 9 bases not matched to a gene. The CDR3 covers 14 residues. Germline V gene lookup returns CDR1 MNHNS and CDR2 SASEGT.

CDR3 residues: CASSHQGSEQFF. As DNA, the CDR3 is TGTGCCAGCAGTCACCAGGGAAGTGAGCAGTTCTTC. V gene TRBV6-6 combines with J gene TRBJ2-1, with D tentatively TRBD1 (5 bases). The V end lost 5 bases, the J end lost 9 bases, and 11 bases lay between the germline ends. This CDR3 contains 12 residues. Germline CDR1 is MNHNY and CDR2 is SVGAGI (reference sequence).

The J gene is TRBJ1-1, the V gene TRBV7-9; D not resolved. V dropped 8 bases and J dropped 1 base, with 8 bases sitting between them. The CDR3 sequence is 12 residues long. Germline CDR1 is SEHNR and CDR2 is FQNEAQ (reference sequence). In DNA, the CDR3 is TGTGCCAGCTTCGGAGCGAACACTGAAGCTTTCTTT. Encoded protein: CASFGANTEAFF.

This clone was picked up one time. V gene TRBV11-2 combines with J gene TRBJ2-7; 7 bases match TRBD1. The CDR3 spans 15 residues. Unmatched junction bases numbered 5, after V lost 0 bases and J lost 3 bases. Per the germline V gene, CDR1 is SGHAT and CDR2 is FQNNGV. CDR3 nucleotides: TGTGCCAGCAGCTTAGAATGGACAGGCCTCTACGAGCAGTACTTC. This encodes CASSLEWTGLYEQYF.

CDR3 protein: CASSKGVKQGARGSYEQYF. CDR3 in DNA: TGTGCCAGCAGCAAAGGGGTAAAACAGGGGGCGAGGGGCTCCTACGAGCAGTACTTC. The rearrangement joins TRBV21-1 to TRBJ2-7; no check of the table's D call, TRBD1, against the DNA was made. TRBV21-1 is shown as a pseudogene. The length of the CDR3 is 19 residues.